A selection of T cell receptor beta chains follows, all from one sample in a study of T cells in Graves' hyperthyroidism and ophthalmopathy. TCRdb itself ran the multiplex PCR reads through MiXCR, one entry per CDR3 protein. The sample comprises nearly 600,000 distinct CDR3 sequences, 13% to 15% of which are singletons, and around 7% rests with the top ten. Sequencing was carried out using blood. All receptors derive from a woman aged 18-30 years with Graves' ophthalmopathy. CDR3s include the opening cysteine and the closing phenylalanine or tryptophan. D genes are given only for firm matches. Size is stated for part of the rows, as once, few or many counts, or as a class when the clone is expanded.

j_gene: TRBJ2-1; d_gene: TRBD2; len: 16; v_gene: TRBV6-2/TRBV6-3; abundance: many; CDR3nt: TGTGCCAGCAATCCAGCGGGACTAGCGAAATCGAGTGAGCAGTTCTTC; CDR3aa: CASNPAGLAKSSEQFF
j_gene: TRBJ2-5; d_gene: TRBD1; len: 17; v_gene: TRBV28; abundance: many; CDR3nt: TGTGCCAGCAGTTTATCCTATGGACAGGGTGGTCAAGAGACCCAGTACTTC; CDR3aa: CASSLSYGQGGQETQYF
j_gene: TRBJ1-2; d_gene: -; len: 13; v_gene: TRBV30; abundance: -; CDR3nt: TGTGCCAGCCCCTGGGGTGAGGGTTATGGCTACACCTTC; CDR3aa: CASPWGEGYGYTF
j_gene: TRBJ2-7; d_gene: TRBD2; len: 15; v_gene: TRBV28; abundance: few; CDR3nt: TGTGCCAGCAGTATCACTAGCGGGAGCGGATACGAGCAGTACTTC; CDR3aa: CASSITSGSGYEQYF
j_gene: TRBJ2-1; d_gene: TRBD2; len: 20; v_gene: TRBV19; abundance: -; CDR3nt: TGTGCCAGTAGTATCCAGCGGGAGCCGATCGTCCCCAGGTCCTACAATGAGCAGTTCTTC; CDR3aa: CASSIQREPIVPRSYNEQFF
j_gene: TRBJ2-3; d_gene: TRBD1; len: 16; v_gene: TRBV24-1; abundance: many; CDR3nt: TGTGCCACCAGTGATATCGGGACAGGGACGGCAGATACGCAGTATTTT; CDR3aa: CATSDIGTGTADTQYF
j_gene: TRBJ2-1; d_gene: -; len: 17; v_gene: TRBV7-8; abundance: -; CDR3nt: TGTGCCAGCAGCCTCCGAGCGGGCCCTTACAATGGCTATGAGCAGTTCTTC; CDR3aa: CASSLRAGPYNGYEQFF
j_gene: TRBJ2-2; d_gene: -; len: 12; v_gene: TRBV12-3/TRBV12-4; abundance: many; CDR3nt: TGTGCCAGCAGCTTCAACACCGGGGAGCTGTTTTTT; CDR3aa: CASSFNTGELFF
j_gene: TRBJ2-2; d_gene: TRBD2; len: 17; v_gene: TRBV5-4; abundance: once; CDR3nt: TGTGCCAGCAATTACCTTGGCAGCGGGAGTTCGGCCGGGGAGCTGTTTTTT; CDR3aa: CASNYLGSGSSAGELFF
j_gene: TRBJ2-7; d_gene: -; len: 17; v_gene: TRBV14; abundance: few; CDR3nt: TGTGCCAGCAGCCATACAATAAGAACGACTTGGGCCTACGAGCAGTACTTC; CDR3aa: CASSHTIRTTWAYEQYF
j_gene: TRBJ2-5; d_gene: TRBD2; len: 15; v_gene: TRBV11-2; abundance: -; CDR3nt: TGTGCCAGCAGCTTAAGGCGGGAGGGCTGGGAGACCCAGTACTTC; CDR3aa: CASSLRREGWETQYF
j_gene: TRBJ1-5; d_gene: -; len: 17; v_gene: TRBV18; abundance: few; CDR3nt: TGTGCCAGCTCAGCCGGGGTCCCGGGAGAGGGCAATCAGCCCCAGCATTTT; CDR3aa: CASSAGVPGEGNQPQHF
j_gene: TRBJ1-3; d_gene: TRBD1; len: 14; v_gene: TRBV7-2; abundance: few; CDR3nt: TGTGCCAGCAGCTTAGGACAGGGGGGAAACACCATATATTTT; CDR3aa: CASSLGQGGNTIYF
j_gene: TRBJ1-2; d_gene: -; len: 14; v_gene: TRBV15; abundance: -; CDR3nt: TGTGCCACCAGCAGAGATTGGAGCCGACGGGGCTACACCTTC; CDR3aa: CATSRDWSRRGYTF
j_gene: TRBJ1-2; d_gene: -; len: 14; v_gene: TRBV6-1; abundance: -; CDR3nt: TGTGCCAGCAGTCGGGACGGAACTAACTATGGCTACACCTTC; CDR3aa: CASSRDGTNYGYTF
j_gene: TRBJ1-4; d_gene: -; len: 15; v_gene: TRBV7-9; abundance: many; CDR3nt: TGTGCCAGCAGCTTAGTCACAGACGGCAGCGAAAAACTGTTTTTT; CDR3aa: CASSLVTDGSEKLFF
j_gene: TRBJ1-2; d_gene: -; len: 14; v_gene: TRBV5-8; abundance: few; CDR3nt: TGTGCCAGCAGCGCGCAAGGGGGAGGCTATGGCTACACCTTC; CDR3aa: CASSAQGGGYGYTF
j_gene: TRBJ1-3; d_gene: -; len: 14; v_gene: TRBV2; abundance: -; CDR3nt: TGTGCCAGCAGTGAAATAATCTCTGGAAACACCATATATTTT; CDR3aa: CASSEIISGNTIYF
j_gene: TRBJ2-1; d_gene: TRBD1; len: 19; v_gene: TRBV6-5; abundance: -; CDR3nt: TGTGCCAGCAGTTACTCGATGGGGGCCGGGACAGAGAAATACAATGAGCAGTTCTTC; CDR3aa: CASSYSMGAGTEKYNEQFF
j_gene: TRBJ2-5; d_gene: TRBD2; len: 15; v_gene: TRBV20-1; abundance: many; CDR3nt: TGCAGTGCCGATATCTTACCGGGAGGGCAAGAGACCCAGTACTTC; CDR3aa: CSADILPGGQETQYF
j_gene: TRBJ1-3; d_gene: -; len: 16; v_gene: TRBV6-6; abundance: -; CDR3nt: TGTGCCAGCAGTTACTCTCCCGTGCGCTCTGGAAACACCATATATTTT; CDR3aa: CASSYSPVRSGNTIYF
j_gene: TRBJ1-5; d_gene: TRBD1; len: 17; v_gene: TRBV12-3/TRBV12-4; abundance: many; CDR3nt: TGTGCCAGCAGCCGGCCCCGAGGACAGGGACTGAATCAGCCCCAGCATTTT; CDR3aa: CASSRPRGQGLNQPQHF
j_gene: TRBJ1-2; d_gene: -; len: 13; v_gene: TRBV5-5; abundance: many; CDR3nt: TGTGCCAGCAGCCTGACGGTGGGCTATGGCTACACCTTC; CDR3aa: CASSLTVGYGYTF
j_gene: TRBJ2-2; d_gene: TRBD2; len: 17; v_gene: TRBV7-9; abundance: -; CDR3nt: TGTGCCAGCAGCTACCCCCAACTAGCGGAGTCCACCGGGGAGCTGTTTTTT; CDR3aa: CASSYPQLAESTGELFF
j_gene: TRBJ2-2; d_gene: TRBD2; len: 14; v_gene: TRBV2; abundance: many; CDR3nt: TGTGCCAGCCGAGGACTAGGAGTGACCGGGGAGCTGTTTTTT; CDR3aa: CASRGLGVTGELFF
j_gene: TRBJ2-7; d_gene: TRBD2; len: 16; v_gene: TRBV9; abundance: many; CDR3nt: TGTGCCAGCAGCCCATCCGGGACTAGCGGGATCTACGAGCAGTACTTC; CDR3aa: CASSPSGTSGIYEQYF
j_gene: TRBJ2-3; d_gene: -; len: 10; v_gene: TRBV12-3/TRBV12-4; abundance: few; CDR3nt: TGTGCCAGCAGTCGACTGTGGCAGTATTTT; CDR3aa: CASSRLWQYF
j_gene: TRBJ2-5; d_gene: TRBD2; len: 14; v_gene: TRBV20-1; abundance: many; CDR3nt: TGCAGTGCTTCTAGGACTAGCGCGACGGAGACCCAGTACTTC; CDR3aa: CSASRTSATETQYF
j_gene: TRBJ1-1; d_gene: -; len: 13; v_gene: TRBV2; abundance: many; CDR3nt: TGTGCCAGCAGTGTGGTCCCAGGGACTGAAGCTTTCTTT; CDR3aa: CASSVVPGTEAFF
j_gene: TRBJ1-6; d_gene: -; len: 15; v_gene: TRBV5-6; abundance: -; CDR3nt: TGTGCCAGCAGCTTGAGACAGAAAAACGACTCACCCCTCCACTTT; CDR3aa: CASSLRQKNDSPLHF
j_gene: TRBJ2-7; d_gene: -; len: 16; v_gene: TRBV27; abundance: many; CDR3nt: TGTGCCAGCAGTCTACGACTTTCGGGGGCCTCCTACGAGCAGTACTTC; CDR3aa: CASSLRLSGASYEQYF
j_gene: TRBJ1-1; d_gene: -; len: 16; v_gene: TRBV7-3; abundance: many; CDR3nt: TGTGCCAGCAGCTTAAACTCGGCGGCAGGCAACACTGAAGCTTTCTTT; CDR3aa: CASSLNSAAGNTEAFF
j_gene: TRBJ2-2; d_gene: -; len: 17; v_gene: TRBV12-5; abundance: many; CDR3nt: TGTGCTAGTGGTCTAAACAGGGAGTGGAGCGACACCGGGGAGCTGTTTTTT; CDR3aa: CASGLNREWSDTGELFF
j_gene: TRBJ2-3; d_gene: -; len: 15; v_gene: TRBV7-8; abundance: many; CDR3nt: TGTGCCAGCAGTGTTGCCAGGCCTAGCACAGATACGCAGTATTTT; CDR3aa: CASSVARPSTDTQYF
j_gene: TRBJ2-1; d_gene: TRBD2; len: 14; v_gene: TRBV19; abundance: -; CDR3nt: TGTGCCAGCCACGCGGGACGGGAGGTCAATGAGCAGTTCTTC; CDR3aa: CASHAGREVNEQFF
j_gene: TRBJ1-5; d_gene: -; len: 16; v_gene: TRBV6-1; abundance: many; CDR3nt: TGTGCCAGCAGTCGGGACAACATGGTCAGCAATCAGCCCCAGCATTTT; CDR3aa: CASSRDNMVSNQPQHF
j_gene: TRBJ2-3; d_gene: -; len: 12; v_gene: TRBV12-3/TRBV12-4; abundance: many; CDR3nt: TGTGCCAGCAGCCCCGTTGGGGATACGCAGTATTTT; CDR3aa: CASSPVGDTQYF
j_gene: TRBJ1-2; d_gene: TRBD1; len: 15; v_gene: TRBV9; abundance: many; CDR3nt: TGTGCCAGCAGCGTAACGAACAGGGGAGACTATGGCTACACCTTC; CDR3aa: CASSVTNRGDYGYTF
j_gene: TRBJ1-2; d_gene: TRBD1; len: 15; v_gene: TRBV27; abundance: many; CDR3nt: TGTGCCAGCAGTTTCCGACAGGGAGGAAGATATGGCTACACCTTC; CDR3aa: CASSFRQGGRYGYTF
j_gene: TRBJ2-7; d_gene: TRBD2; len: 14; v_gene: TRBV20-1; abundance: many; CDR3nt: TGCAGTGCTGGAGCGGGAGGCAGCTCCTACGAGCAGTACTTC; CDR3aa: CSAGAGGSSYEQYF
j_gene: TRBJ2-7; d_gene: -; len: 13; v_gene: TRBV3-1; abundance: many; CDR3nt: TGTGCCAGCAGCCAAGCGGGACGGTACGAGCAGTACTTC; CDR3aa: CASSQAGRYEQYF
j_gene: TRBJ2-3; d_gene: TRBD2; len: 17; v_gene: TRBV7-9; abundance: many; CDR3nt: TGTGCCAGCAGCGGCCTCCGACTAGCGGAGCCCAGAGATACGCAGTATTTT; CDR3aa: CASSGLRLAEPRDTQYF
j_gene: TRBJ1-2; d_gene: -; len: 15; v_gene: TRBV3-1; abundance: many; CDR3nt: TGTGCCAGCAGCCCGATGGGTAACTCTAACTATGGCTACACCTTC; CDR3aa: CASSPMGNSNYGYTF
j_gene: TRBJ1-1; d_gene: -; len: 15; v_gene: TRBV6-2/TRBV6-3; abundance: -; CDR3nt: TGTGCCAGCAGTCGAGATTCCAGGGTGAACACTGAAGCTTTCTTT; CDR3aa: CASSRDSRVNTEAFF
j_gene: TRBJ1-5; d_gene: -; len: 13; v_gene: TRBV6-1; abundance: many; CDR3nt: TGTGCCAGCAGCGGACACCTTAATCAGCCCCAGCATTTT; CDR3aa: CASSGHLNQPQHF
j_gene: TRBJ2-7; d_gene: TRBD1; len: 14; v_gene: TRBV20-1; abundance: -; CDR3nt: TGCAGTGCTAGGGGACAGGGTTACTCCTACGAGCAGTACTTC; CDR3aa: CSARGQGYSYEQYF
j_gene: TRBJ2-1; d_gene: TRBD2; len: 17; v_gene: TRBV7-9; abundance: many; CDR3nt: TGTGCCAGCAGCTTAGCCCTAGCGGGAGGCGTGTACAATGAGCAGTTCTTC; CDR3aa: CASSLALAGGVYNEQFF
j_gene: TRBJ2-1; d_gene: -; len: 14; v_gene: TRBV6-1; abundance: many; CDR3nt: TGTGCCAGCAGCCCACCTACTAGTGGTGGCTGGCAGTTCTTC; CDR3aa: CASSPPTSGGWQFF
j_gene: TRBJ2-2; d_gene: TRBD1; len: 15; v_gene: TRBV27; abundance: -; CDR3nt: TGTGCCAGCAGCTGGACAGGGGGCGAGCCCGGGGAGCTGTTTTTT; CDR3aa: CASSWTGGEPGELFF
j_gene: TRBJ2-2; d_gene: -; len: 15; v_gene: TRBV11-3; abundance: many; CDR3nt: TGTGCCAGCAGACGCAGTGCAGCGAACACCGGGGAGCTGTTTTTT; CDR3aa: CASRRSAANTGELFF
j_gene: TRBJ1-1; d_gene: -; len: 14; v_gene: TRBV29-1; abundance: many; CDR3nt: TGCAGCGTTGAAGCAGGGGCTACGAACACTGAAGCTTTCTTT; CDR3aa: CSVEAGATNTEAFF
j_gene: TRBJ2-7; d_gene: -; len: 12; v_gene: TRBV20-1; abundance: many; CDR3nt: TGCAGTGCCCAGGGGGGGAGATACGAGCAGTACTTC; CDR3aa: CSAQGGRYEQYF
j_gene: TRBJ2-1; d_gene: TRBD1; len: 16; v_gene: TRBV7-3; abundance: many; CDR3nt: TGTGCCAGCAGCTCCCAGGGGGCGCGGTCCTACAATGAGCAGTTCTTC; CDR3aa: CASSSQGARSYNEQFF
j_gene: TRBJ2-7; d_gene: -; len: 15; v_gene: TRBV6-1; abundance: many; CDR3nt: TGTGCCAGCAGCGAGACTAGTTTAGACTCCTACGAGCAGTACTTC; CDR3aa: CASSETSLDSYEQYF
j_gene: TRBJ2-2; d_gene: TRBD2; len: 15; v_gene: TRBV11-2; abundance: many; CDR3nt: TGTGCCAGCAGCCCAGTAGCGGGAGCCACCGGGGAGCTGTTTTTT; CDR3aa: CASSPVAGATGELFF
j_gene: TRBJ2-7; d_gene: TRBD1; len: 16; v_gene: TRBV20-1; abundance: -; CDR3nt: TGCAGTGCTGGAAAAGCTCCGGGACAGGGCTCCTACGAGCAGTACTTC; CDR3aa: CSAGKAPGQGSYEQYF
j_gene: TRBJ2-3; d_gene: TRBD1; len: 14; v_gene: TRBV19; abundance: -; CDR3nt: TGTGCCAGTATGTTGGGACAGGGGAGTGATACGCAGTATTTT; CDR3aa: CASMLGQGSDTQYF